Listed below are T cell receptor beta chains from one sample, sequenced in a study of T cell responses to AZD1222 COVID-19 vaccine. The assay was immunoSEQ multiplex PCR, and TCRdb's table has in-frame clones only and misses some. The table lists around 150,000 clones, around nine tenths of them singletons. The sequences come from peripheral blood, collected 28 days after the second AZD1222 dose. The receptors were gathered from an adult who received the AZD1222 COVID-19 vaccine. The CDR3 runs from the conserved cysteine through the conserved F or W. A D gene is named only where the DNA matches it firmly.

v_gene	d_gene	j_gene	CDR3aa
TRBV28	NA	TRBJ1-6	CASSPGHRGSPLHF
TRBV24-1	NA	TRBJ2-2	CATSDMAGPNTGELFF
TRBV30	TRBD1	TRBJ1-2	CAWSERGQGYTF
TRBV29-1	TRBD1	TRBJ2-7	CSAGQASSYEQYF
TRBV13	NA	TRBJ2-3	CASSHHTDTQYF
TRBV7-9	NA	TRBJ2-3	CASSLGSTDTQYF
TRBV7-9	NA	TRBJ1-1	CASSAHMENTEAFF
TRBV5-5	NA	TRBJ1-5	CASSLVPGGVIQPQHF
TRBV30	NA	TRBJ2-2	CAWNRQNTGELFF
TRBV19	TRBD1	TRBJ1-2	CASSIQGVNYGYTF
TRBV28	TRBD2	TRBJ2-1	CASSFSGLAGADNEQFF
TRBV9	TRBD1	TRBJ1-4	CASSVGTENEKLFF
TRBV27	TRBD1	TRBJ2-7	CASSFSGTAPYEQYF
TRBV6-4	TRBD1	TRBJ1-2	CASSQEQGANYGYTF
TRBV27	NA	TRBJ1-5	CASSPGGGYQPQHF
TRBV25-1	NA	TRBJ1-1	CASSENLPTVMNTEAFF
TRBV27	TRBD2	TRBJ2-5	CASSPGLAGVGETQYF
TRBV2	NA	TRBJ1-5	CASSEAGYSNQPQHF
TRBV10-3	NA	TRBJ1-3	CAISGVSGNTIYF
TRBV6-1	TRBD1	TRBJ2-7	CASSEGTGGDPYEQYF
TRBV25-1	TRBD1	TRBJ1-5	CASSEAGGQPQHF
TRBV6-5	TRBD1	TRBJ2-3	CASTWTGGTDTQYF
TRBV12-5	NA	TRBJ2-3	CASGLLRETQYF
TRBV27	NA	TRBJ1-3	CASRRGDTIYF
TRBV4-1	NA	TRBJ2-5	CASSQDQRQETQYF
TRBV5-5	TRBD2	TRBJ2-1	CASSFFPSGGNEQFF
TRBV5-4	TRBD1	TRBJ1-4	CASSSEGTGDEKLFF
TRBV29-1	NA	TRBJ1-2	CSVFPGQENYGYTF
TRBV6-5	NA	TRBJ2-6	CASSRSFSGANVLTF